Sequencing of this T cell receptor beta chain was carried out in a study of monozygotic twins with inflammatory bowel disease. Study-level points and caveats: Support was lacking for any single strong IBD-associated signal or clonotype.

Following a re-call of the 5' RACE reads, TCRdb has one entry per CDR3 protein and lacks DNA. This sample's clone table lists fewer than 400,000 distinct CDR3 sequences. A remark on this clonotype: Antigen unknown.

The length of the CDR3 is 17 residues. Per germline, CDR1 DFQATT and CDR2 SNEGSKA (reference sequence). Sequences were obtained from blood. The sequence derives from a human donor with ulcerative colitis or Crohn's disease, or a healthy co-twin of an affected twin (not recorded which). The gene calls are TRBV20-1 and TRBJ2-3; TCRdb's D gene call, TRBD2, goes unchecked for lack of DNA. CDR3 protein: CSARDPGLAGVTDTQYF.